Here is one T cell receptor beta chain with its context. A few counts support this clonotype. Its antigen is unknown. A much larger clone lies a single base off, so this may be a read error. This sample is part of a study of neurological immune-mediated disorders (dated by TCRdb to between 2018 and 2020). Study-wide context: Using UMI-based sequencing, the study compared peripheral blood TCR-beta repertoires from patients with HTLV-I-associated myelopathy (HAM/TSP), patients with multiple sclerosis, and healthy controls. Alongside PBMC samples, the set of 106 TCR-beta libraries contained longitudinal samples, technical triplicates, and paired CD4+ and CD8+ T-cell subsets that had been sorted. Technical triplicate libraries were sequenced to precisely calculate how much the frequency of each individual clone varied. The cohort was made up of around 70 subjects, consisting of some 15 HAM/TSP patients, roughly 35 multiple sclerosis patients and some 20 healthy controls.

Results and caveats for the whole study, not just this receptor: TCR clonal expansion was greatest in HAM/TSP patients and smallest in MS patients, who ranked below even healthy controls. No identical CDR3 amino acid sequences were found to be shared among expanded clones across subjects, suggesting that TCR-beta repertoires were private in all groups.

As encoded in the germline V gene (reference sequence), CDR1 is LGHDT while CDR2 is YNNKEL. The CDR3 starts with the cysteine, ends with the phenylalanine, and has 15 residues. Solely the CDR3 DNA is kept, with 45 bases framed from the first base. Relative to germline, V is 4 bases shorter and J is 4 bases shorter, with 16 bases between their ends. To synthesize cDNA, template-switch 5'RACE was performed with a primer carrying a 10-nucleotide random unique molecular identifier so that each TCR transcript was tagged. Each sequencing run produced over 200 million TCR-beta sequences covering 15-18 subjects. The RNeasy kit was used to extract total RNA. The KAPA Real-time Library Amplification kit was used to amplify TCR-beta VDJ regions with primers targeting the TCR constant region and the 5'RACE anchor. A first PCR added sample indexes and Illumina adaptors, and a second PCR then raised library yield. After Ampure bead purification, the roughly 650 bp TCR product was size-selected on a 2% E-gel SizeSelection system. Library quality was checked on a Bioanalyzer, concentration was measured with Qubit, and libraries were quantified with the Kapa Library Quantification kit before pooling. Libraries were sequenced paired-end 2 x 150 bp on an Illumina HiSeq 2500. To increase sequence diversity, about 25-31% phiX was spiked into each library pool. Per the source publication's procedure: The UMI-based MiGEC pipeline processed quality-filtered reads and removed over 80% of raw TCR sequences during error correction. IMGT germline references were used for aligning VDJ genes, and each clonotype was defined as a unique CDR3 amino acid sequence together with its V-J genes. Clonal expansion, Shannon diversity and CDR3 relatedness (CalcPairwiseDistances, ClusterSamples) were evaluated with VDJtools, and phylogenetic trees were built with CLCbio workbench. Clones with at least 8 unique UMIs were defined as expanded, with this threshold being based on coefficient-of-variation modelling across technical triplicates. Using fastp trimming at Q25 and MiXCR clonotype assembly, TCRdb reanalyzed the public sequencing data and kept in-frame beta chains. Each entry merges the rows of one CDR3 protein and shows their most common DNA and genes. Here the V and J calls rest on TCRdb's processing, not on the authors' analysis. This sample is represented by under 45,000 distinct CDR3 sequences; about a fifth of them were singletons. Roughly 4.7% of the sample rests with the top ten.

The sample's time point, from its label and the paper: technical triplicate 3. Unsorted PBMC libraries were generated from 2 million PBMCs stored in RNAlater at -80 °C until RNA extraction. Peripheral blood underwent Ficoll-Hypaque density gradient centrifugation to isolate PBMCs, which were then cryopreserved in liquid nitrogen. Rearrangement joined TRBV3-1 to TRBJ1-1; 6 matching bases give a weak D call of TRBD1. The TCR sequence derives from a man between 60 and 70 years old with HTLV-1-associated myelopathy (HAM/TSP). Source material: PBMCs. The bases are TGTGCCAGCAGCCGCACCAGGGGTTTCTGCACTGAAGCTTTCTTT. The translation is CASSRTRGFCTEAFF. The reference TRBV3-1 and TRBJ1-1 proteins fill in what lies around the CDR3, so the full variable domain reads DTAVSQTPKYLVTQMGNDKSIKCEQNLGHDTMYWYKQDSKKFLKIMFSYNNKELIINETVPNRFSPKSPDKAHLNLHINSLELGDSAVYFCASSRTRGFCTEAFFGQGTRLTVV.